This entry lists 24 T cell receptor beta chains sequenced from one sample in a study of CD8 T cells in ankylosing spondylitis. TCRdb re-analysed the 5' RACE reads in MiXCR, keeping a single row per CDR3 protein. The data hold about 310,000 distinct CDR3 sequences, with less than 25% observed a single time. Material for sequencing was blood, either unsorted or a sorted T cell fraction (not recorded which). The source is a female donor with ankylosing spondylitis or in good health (not recorded which).

CDR3 loop: CASSPRPANQPQHF. The CDR3 DNA reads as TGTGCCAGCAGTCCCCGGCCAGCTAATCAGCCCCAGCATTTT. The chain is built from TRBV6-2 or TRBV6-3 and TRBJ1-5; D is uncertain. The V end was cut by 5 bases, the J end by 4 bases, with 12 bases between. The CDR3 extends over 14 amino acids. The germline V gene encodes CDR1 MNHEY and CDR2 SVGEGT.

This clonotype was counted only a few times. The gene calls are TRBV10-2 and TRBJ2-3, with TRBD2 matching over 9 bases. V was clipped by 10 bases and J by 5 bases; unmatched bases: 16. Germline V lookup: CDR1 WSHSY, CDR2 SAAADI. This CDR3 contains 16 residues. In DNA, the CDR3 is TGCGCCACCTACCCCGGGACTAGCCTAACCGGAGATACGCAGTATTTT. Protein: CATYPGTSLTGDTQYF.

This clonotype was recorded many times. This rearrangement joins TRBV6-2 or TRBV6-3 to TRBJ2-1; 7 bases map to TRBD2. Per germline, CDR1 MNHEY and CDR2 SVGEGT. Unmatched junction bases numbered 2, after V lost 8 bases and J lost 4 bases. There are 12 residues in the CDR3. The CDR3 loop reads CASWRGYNEQFF. The CDR3 DNA is TGTGCCAGCTGGCGGGGGTACAATGAGCAGTTCTTC.

The V gene is TRBV7-2, the J gene TRBJ2-7; D possibly corresponds to TRBD2 (5 bases). The CDR3 length is 13 residues. Germline CDR1 is SGHTA and CDR2 is FQGNSA. The V and J ends lost 3 bases and 4 bases respectively, with 10 bases between them. The CDR3 nucleotides are TGTGCCAGCAGCTTCCCCGGAGGATACGAGCAGTACTTC. It encodes CASSFPGGYEQYF. The full variable domain, with the rest looked up from reference TRBV7-2 and TRBJ2-7, is GAGVSQSPSNKVTEKGKDVELRCDPISGHTALYWYRQSLGQGLEFLIYFQGNSAPDKSGLPSDRFSAERTGGSVSTLTIQRTQQEDSAVYLCASSFPGGYEQYFGPGTRLTVT.

Many counts were recorded for this clonotype. The V and J genes are TRBV20-1 and TRBJ2-1, with D possibly being TRBD2 (6 bases). Germline CDR1 reads DFQATT; CDR2 reads SNEGSKA (reference sequence). CDR3 length: 12 amino acids. Trimming pared 3 bases from V and 8 bases from J, leaving 11 bases between. The CDR3 spells CSASGSSDEQFF. In DNA form, the CDR3 reads TGCAGTGCTAGCGGGAGCAGCGATGAGCAGTTCTTC.

This clonotype occurred many times. The V and J genes are TRBV7-9 and TRBJ1-5; D remains ambiguous. Looked up from germline, CDR1 is SEHNR and CDR2 is FQNEAQ (reference sequence). V lost 2 bases, J lost 7 bases, and 6 bases lay in between. The CDR3 length is 12 residues. CDR3 loop: CASSLWEQPQHF. The DNA of the CDR3 is TGTGCCAGCAGCTTATGGGAGCAGCCCCAGCATTTT.

This chain uses TRBV20-1 with TRBJ1-5, with D uncertain. This CDR3 contains 15 residues. CDR1 and CDR2 from the germline V gene are DFQATT and SNEGSKA (reference sequence). Trimming stripped 3 bases from V and 0 bases from J, with 12 bases between. The DNA for the CDR3 is TGCAGTGCTAGTAACGCCGAGCGTAGCAATCAGCCCCAGCATTTT. Amino acids: CSASNAERSNQPQHF.

At least ten counts were recorded for this clonotype. The chain joins TRBV20-1 to TRBJ2-7; maybe TRBD2 (5 bases). The germline CDR1 and CDR2 sequences are DFQATT and SNEGSKA (reference sequence). V was cut by 3 bases and J by 0 bases, with 6 bases left in between. The CDR3 runs to 12 residues. Here the CDR3 reads CSARDFSYEQYF. CDR3 DNA sequence: TGCAGTGCTAGGGACTTCTCCTACGAGCAGTACTTC.

V gene TRBV4-2 combines with J gene TRBJ2-1; 11 positions agree with TRBD2. The CDR3 spans 18 residues. CDR1 and CDR2 (germline): LGHNA, YNFKEQ. The junction had 6 bases not matched to a gene; V was cut back by 1 base and J by 1 base. DNA of the CDR3: TGTGCCAGCAGCCAAGCACTAGCGGGAGTCCGATCCTACAATGAGCAGTTCTTC. Translating it yields CASSQALAGVRSYNEQFF.

This clonotype came up many times. The chain carries TRBV10-3 and TRBJ1-1; no definite D call. Deletions cut 5 bases from V and 3 bases from J, with 10 bases between. The CDR3 extends over 13 amino acids. The germline V gene has CDR1 ENHRY and CDR2 SYGVKD. This chain's CDR3 is CAISKTVDTEAFF. In DNA, the CDR3 is TGTGCCATCAGTAAGACTGTGGACACTGAAGCTTTCTTT.

This chain uses TRBV30 with TRBJ2-1, with no clear D. The germline V gene has CDR1 GTSNPN and CDR2 SVGIG (reference sequence). This CDR3 is 15 amino acids long. V lost 1 base and J lost 0, with 10 bases in between. CDR3 DNA sequence: TGTGCCTGGAGTGGATCGGTGTTCTCCTACAATGAGCAGTTCTTC. Translation gives CAWSGSVFSYNEQFF.

This chain uses TRBV15 with TRBJ2-1; possibly TRBD1 for D (5 bases). The CDR3 is made up of 15 amino acids. V was pared by 0 bases and J by 2 bases, with 8 bases between. CDR1 is LNHNV and CDR2 is YYDKDF in the germline V gene (reference sequence). In DNA form, the CDR3 reads TGTGCCACCAGCAGAGATCCAGGGACCTACAATGAGCAGTTCTTC. It encodes CATSRDPGTYNEQFF.

This clonotype appeared many times. The rearrangement links TRBV24-1 to TRBJ2-1, with TRBD2 matching 10 bases. From germline, CDR1 is KGHDR and CDR2 SFDVKD. V shed 5 bases and J 11 bases; nucleotides not matched to a gene: 11. The CDR3 covers 15 residues. The CDR3 DNA reads TGTGCCACCAGTGGGCGCCTAGCGGGAGAGGATCAGCAGTTCTTC. Its protein product is CATSGRLAGEDQQFF.

This clonotype occurred many times. The chain joins TRBV7-2 to TRBJ2-5, with TRBD1 matching 8 bases. Unmatched junction bases numbered 6, after V lost 3 bases and J lost 6 bases. CDR1 is SGHTA and CDR2 is FQGNSA in the germline V gene. CDR3 length: 14 amino acids. The CDR3 here is CASSLDRAGQTQYF. DNA for the CDR3: TGTGCCAGCAGCTTGGACAGGGCCGGGCAGACCCAGTACTTC.

This clonotype was recorded at least ten times. The genes are TRBV20-1 and TRBJ2-5, with D perhaps assigned TRBD1 or TRBD2 (5 bases each). V was shortened by 7 bases and J by 5 bases, with 14 bases between the two germline ends. Germline V gene sequence: CDR1 DFQATT, CDR2 SNEGSKA (reference sequence). The CDR3 has 12 amino acids. The CDR3 protein is CSVRSGRETQYF. The CDR3 bases are TGCAGTGTCAGATCGGGGCGGGAGACCCAGTACTTC.

The V call is TRBV28, the J call TRBJ2-5; a weak D match, TRBD2 (7 bases). Per the germline V gene, CDR1 is MDHEN and CDR2 is SYDVKM. There are 13 residues in the CDR3. V was shortened by 7 bases and J by 5 bases, with 14 bases between the two germline ends. CDR3 amino acids: CASTGGAGETQYF. CDR3 coding DNA: TGTGCCAGCACGGGGGGCGCGGGGGAGACCCAGTACTTC.

The sample holds many counts of this clonotype. The chain couples TRBV20-1 to TRBJ2-7; D is possibly TRBD1 or TRBD2 (5 bases each). The CDR3 extends over 14 amino acids. Germline values: CDR1 DFQATT, CDR2 SNEGSKA (reference sequence). V dropped 1 base and J dropped 4 bases, with 14 bases sitting between them. This CDR3 reads CSARAVLGVYEQYF. The CDR3 DNA reads as TGCAGTGCTAGAGCCGTACTAGGGGTGTACGAGCAGTACTTC.

The rearrangement links TRBV18 to TRBJ2-3; no firm D call. This CDR3 spans 16 amino acids. Trimming took 3 bases from V and 0 from J, leaving 13 bases between them. Germline V gives CDR1 KGHSH, CDR2 LQKENI. DNA of the CDR3: TGTGCCAGCTCACCTTCCAACACGGAGAGCACAGATACGCAGTATTTT. Protein product: CASSPSNTESTDTQYF.

The sample holds a few counts of this clonotype. The chain uses TRBV5-8 and TRBJ2-5; no definite D call. Trimming shortened V by 2 bases and J by 2 bases, and 16 bases separated the two germline ends. The CDR3 runs 16 residues. The germline CDR1 and CDR2 sequences are SGHTS and YDEGEE. CDR3 region: CASSFEQLSYQETQYF. The CDR3, as DNA: TGTGCCAGCAGCTTTGAGCAGTTAAGCTATCAAGAGACCCAGTACTTC.

This clonotype has more than one count but fewer than ten. This chain connects TRBV20-1 to TRBJ1-2, with D tentatively TRBD1 (5 bases). This CDR3 comprises 12 residues. The V end was cut by 1 base, the J end by 7 bases, with 10 bases between. Looked up from germline, CDR1 is DFQATT and CDR2 is SNEGSKA (reference sequence). Written as DNA, the CDR3 is TGCAGTGCTAGAGTAGGGGTAGGTGGCTACACCTTC. Protein sequence: CSARVGVGGYTF.

This clonotype was seen a few times. The chain is built from TRBV20-1 and TRBJ2-1; 11 bases map to TRBD2. Per germline, CDR1 DFQATT and CDR2 SNEGSKA (reference sequence). This CDR3 is built from 15 residues. Germline trimming cut 1 base from V and 1 base from J; bases unmatched to any gene: 0. CDR3 nucleotide sequence: TGCAGTGCTAGAGGACTAGCGGGGTCCTACAATGAGCAGTTCTTC. It translates to CSARGLAGSYNEQFF.

The chain carries TRBV5-1 and TRBJ2-7, with 8 bases fitting TRBD1. The CDR3 covers 17 residues. The V segment lost 4 bases and the J segment 7 bases; nucleotides outside the gene matches: 19. Germline V gene sequence: CDR1 SGHRS, CDR2 YFSETQ. CDR3: CASSPRSTGTGFYEQYF. The DNA for the CDR3 is TGCGCCAGCAGCCCCAGATCTACCGGGACAGGATTCTATGAGCAGTACTTC.

The sample holds a few counts of this clonotype. This chain connects TRBV12-3 or TRBV12-4 to TRBJ1-6, with D unresolved. The CDR3 consists of 12 residues. Trimming removed 0 bases at V and 9 bases at J, with 3 bases between. CDR3 nucleotide sequence: TGTGCCAGCAGTTTAGCCGCTTCACCCCTCCACTTT. Its translation: CASSLAASPLHF.

This clonotype came up many times. The rearrangement uses TRBV12-3 or TRBV12-4 and TRBJ2-1; D is unresolved. With 2 bases removed from V and 6 bases from J, the gap between germline ends came to 5 bases. The CDR3 loop spans 12 amino acids. The CDR3 spells CASSLSVNEQFF. The CDR3 nucleotides read TGTGCCAGCAGTTTATCGGTCAATGAGCAGTTCTTC.